These 16 T cell receptor beta chains were all obtained from the same sample, sequenced in a study of response to subunit inactivated influenza vaccine. TCRdb ran MiXCR on the RT-PCR reads and lists one entry per CDR3 protein. The sample holds about 500,000 distinct CDR3 sequences, around 13% seen once. Here the sequenced sample was PBMCs from blood, taken 40 to 50 days after vaccination. These receptor sequences come from a man aged 45 to 65 who received an inactivated influenza vaccine.

The V and J genes are TRBV20-1 and TRBJ1-2; 11 bases align to TRBD1. The CDR3 loop spans 15 amino acids. Germline V lookup: CDR1 DFQATT, CDR2 SNEGSKA (reference sequence). V lost 3 bases, J lost 4 bases, and 7 bases stayed unmatched. The chain's CDR3 is CSASGTGGRGYGYTF. The CDR3 nucleotides read TGCAGTGCTAGCGGGACAGGGGGACGCGGCTATGGCTACACCTTC.

This clonotype was counted a few times. CDR3 sequence: CASSLSPPTSGRMHEQFF. The CDR3 DNA follows: TGTGCCAGCAGTTTATCCCCCCCAACTAGCGGGAGAATGCACGAGCAGTTCTTC. The chain recombines TRBV27 with TRBJ2-1; 11 nucleotides agree with TRBD2. The CDR3 is 18 amino acids. Germline trimming cut 0 bases from V and 10 bases from J; bases unmatched to any gene: 14. CDR1 is MNHEY, CDR2 SMNVEV, per germline (reference sequence).

This clonotype was observed a few times. The genes are TRBV19 and TRBJ1-5; D is undetermined. Looked up from germline, CDR1 is LNHDA and CDR2 is SQIVND (reference sequence). Trimming stripped 8 bases from V and 3 bases from J, with 11 bases between. The CDR3 contains 13 residues. The chain's CDR3 is CASYPRDNQPQHF. The DNA for the CDR3 is TGTGCCAGTTACCCCCGAGACAATCAGCCCCAGCATTTT.

This clonotype has more than one count but fewer than ten. This sequence joins TRBV4-3 and TRBJ2-1; TRBD2 aligns across 15 bases. Germline CDR1 reads LGHNA; CDR2 reads YSLEER. V lost 0 bases, J lost 14 bases, and 14 bases stayed unmatched. The CDR3 length is 18 residues. CDR3 in amino acids: CASSQDTGAGLAGGGEFF. In DNA form, the CDR3 reads TGCGCCAGCAGCCAAGATACGGGAGCGGGACTAGCGGGAGGAGGGGAGTTCTTC.

This chain joins TRBV4-3 and TRBJ2-1; D ambiguous. Looked up from germline, CDR1 is LGHNA and CDR2 is YSLEER. The CDR3 covers 15 residues. V shed 1 base and J shed 2 bases, with 9 bases lying between them. The CDR3 coding sequence is TGCGCCAGCAGCCAAGGCACTATTCCCTACAATGAGCAGTTCTTC. It is translated as CASSQGTIPYNEQFF.

This chain joins TRBV25-1 and TRBJ2-5; D possibly uses TRBD1 or TRBD2 (6 bases each). The CDR3 contains 13 residues. Trimming pared 8 bases from V and 3 bases from J, leaving 13 bases between. CDR1 and CDR2 from the germline V gene are MGHDK and SYGVNS. The DNA for the CDR3 is TGTGCCAGCCAGATGGGGGGCAAAGAGACCCAGTACTTC. Amino acids: CASQMGGKETQYF.

This clonotype has a handful of counts. The CDR3 DNA sequence: TGTGCCAGCAGTCCGGGGCACAGAACCCACATTCAGTACTTC. Amino acid sequence: CASSPGHRTHIQYF. This rearrangement joins TRBV12-3 or TRBV12-4 to TRBJ2-4; D possibly uses TRBD1 or TRBD2 (5 bases each). The V gene lost 5 bases and the J gene lost 8 bases, with 16 bases spanning the gap. This CDR3 comprises 14 residues.

There are a few counts of this clonotype. The V call is TRBV6-2 or TRBV6-3, the J call TRBJ2-4; 7 bases align to TRBD1. V was pared by 5 bases and J by 6 bases, with 10 bases of the junction left unmatched. CDR3 size: 15 residues. Germline values: CDR1 MNHEY, CDR2 SVGEGT. The CDR3 loop is CASSKMTGIGNIQYF. CDR3 bases: TGTGCCAGCAGTAAAATGACAGGGATTGGAAACATTCAGTACTTC.

Here the CDR3 DNA reads TGTGCCAGCAGCTTAAGCCGGACTAGCGGGAGCTACGAGCAGTACTTC. It is translated as CASSLSRTSGSYEQYF. The chain joins TRBV7-3 to TRBJ2-7; 13 bases fit TRBD2. CDR3 length: 16 residues. Germline V lookup: CDR1 SGHTA, CDR2 FQGTGA. V shed 1 base, J shed 3 bases, and the junction held 3 bases outside the gene matches.

This clonotype came up a few times. This chain uses TRBV6-5 with TRBJ2-7, with TRBD2 as a possible D gene (6 bases). Germline V gene lookup returns CDR1 MNHEY and CDR2 SVGAGI. The germline V and J ends were trimmed by 2 bases and 3 bases, with 17 bases remaining between them. This CDR3 is 16 amino acids long. CDR3 coding DNA: TGTGCCAGCAGTTACCGGGAGAGGCGGCAAAGCTACGAGCAGTACTTC. Its translation is CASSYRERRQSYEQYF.

The sample holds many counts of this clonotype. This chain uses TRBV9 with TRBJ2-7; 7 positions match TRBD2. From germline, CDR1 is SGDLS and CDR2 YYNGEE. CDR3 size: 14 residues. The junction had 5 bases not matched to a gene; V was cut back by 3 bases and J by 2 bases. The DNA of the CDR3 is TGTGCCAGCAGCGAAGGACTAGTTACCTACGAGCAGTACTTC. Protein sequence: CASSEGLVTYEQYF.

This clonotype has a handful of counts. The chain uses TRBV7-8 and TRBJ2-3; TRBD2 matches 11 bases. This CDR3 is built from 16 residues. Looked up from germline, CDR1 is SGHVS and CDR2 is FQNEAQ. V lost 4 bases to trimming and J lost 3 bases; unmatched junction nucleotides: 6. The CDR3 coding sequence is TGTGCCAGCAGCTATAGCGGGAGGGGGGTGACAGATACGCAGTATTTT. Amino acid sequence: CASSYSGRGVTDTQYF.

The chain is built from TRBV6-2 or TRBV6-3 and TRBJ2-1; 14 bases align to TRBD2. Per the germline V gene, CDR1 is MNHEY and CDR2 is SVGEGT. The CDR3 loop spans 20 amino acids. The V and J ends lost 2 bases and 0 bases, in that order; junction bases with no gene match: 9. The CDR3 bases are TGTGCCAGCAGTTACGTCGGGACTAGCGGGAGATGGAGCTCCTACAATGAGCAGTTCTTC. Translating gives CASSYVGTSGRWSSYNEQFF.

The rearrangement uses TRBV25-1 and TRBJ1-2; 7 bases match TRBD1. Germline lookup yields CDR1 MGHDK and CDR2 SYGVNS. This CDR3 has 15 amino acids. The trim removed 1 base at V and 1 base at J, leaving 3 bases unmatched. The chain's CDR3 is CASSESTGNNYGYTF. The DNA of the CDR3 is TGTGCCAGCAGTGAATCGACAGGGAATAACTATGGCTACACCTTC.

The rearrangement joins TRBV6-2 or TRBV6-3 to TRBJ2-2, with 8 positions matching TRBD1. With V trimmed by 7 bases and J by 2 bases, 6 bases remained unmatched. Germline CDR1 MNHEY, CDR2 SVGEGT. The CDR3 is 15 amino acids. DNA of the CDR3: TGTGCCAGCAACAGACAGGGGCCCAACACCGGGGAGCTGTTTTTT. Its translation: CASNRQGPNTGELFF.

The V call is TRBV7-6, the J call TRBJ2-5; no clear D gene. V was cut by 1 base and J by 0 bases, with 9 bases left in between. The CDR3 has 15 residues. Per germline, CDR1 SGHVS and CDR2 FNYEAQ. The CDR3: CASSLEAPNQETQYF. The CDR3 nucleotides are TGTGCCAGCAGCTTAGAAGCCCCCAACCAAGAGACCCAGTACTTC.